The clone carrying this TCR beta chain was seen a few times. These data belong to a study of T-cell memory formation after mild COVID-19. This CDR3 has 16 amino acids. CDR1 LGHDT and CDR2 YNNKEL come from the germline V gene (reference sequence). With 4 bases clipped from V and 6 bases from J, the junction kept 10 bases outside the gene matches. TCRdb re-analysed the 5' RACE reads in MiXCR, keeping a single row per CDR3 protein. The sample holds under 300,000 distinct CDR3 sequences, less than 9.5% seen once. The receptor was isolated from a man younger than 35 who had mild COVID-19 (a few samples of this study predate the infection). Cell type and time point are not known. Sequenced sample: PBMCs or a T cell subset sorted from them (not recorded which). This sequence joins TRBV3-1 and TRBJ2-3; 10 positions match TRBD1. CDR3 in DNA: TGTGCCAGCAGCCTCCCGGGACAGGGGATGCTGGATACGCAGTATTTT. Translated, it gives CASSLPGQGMLDTQYF.